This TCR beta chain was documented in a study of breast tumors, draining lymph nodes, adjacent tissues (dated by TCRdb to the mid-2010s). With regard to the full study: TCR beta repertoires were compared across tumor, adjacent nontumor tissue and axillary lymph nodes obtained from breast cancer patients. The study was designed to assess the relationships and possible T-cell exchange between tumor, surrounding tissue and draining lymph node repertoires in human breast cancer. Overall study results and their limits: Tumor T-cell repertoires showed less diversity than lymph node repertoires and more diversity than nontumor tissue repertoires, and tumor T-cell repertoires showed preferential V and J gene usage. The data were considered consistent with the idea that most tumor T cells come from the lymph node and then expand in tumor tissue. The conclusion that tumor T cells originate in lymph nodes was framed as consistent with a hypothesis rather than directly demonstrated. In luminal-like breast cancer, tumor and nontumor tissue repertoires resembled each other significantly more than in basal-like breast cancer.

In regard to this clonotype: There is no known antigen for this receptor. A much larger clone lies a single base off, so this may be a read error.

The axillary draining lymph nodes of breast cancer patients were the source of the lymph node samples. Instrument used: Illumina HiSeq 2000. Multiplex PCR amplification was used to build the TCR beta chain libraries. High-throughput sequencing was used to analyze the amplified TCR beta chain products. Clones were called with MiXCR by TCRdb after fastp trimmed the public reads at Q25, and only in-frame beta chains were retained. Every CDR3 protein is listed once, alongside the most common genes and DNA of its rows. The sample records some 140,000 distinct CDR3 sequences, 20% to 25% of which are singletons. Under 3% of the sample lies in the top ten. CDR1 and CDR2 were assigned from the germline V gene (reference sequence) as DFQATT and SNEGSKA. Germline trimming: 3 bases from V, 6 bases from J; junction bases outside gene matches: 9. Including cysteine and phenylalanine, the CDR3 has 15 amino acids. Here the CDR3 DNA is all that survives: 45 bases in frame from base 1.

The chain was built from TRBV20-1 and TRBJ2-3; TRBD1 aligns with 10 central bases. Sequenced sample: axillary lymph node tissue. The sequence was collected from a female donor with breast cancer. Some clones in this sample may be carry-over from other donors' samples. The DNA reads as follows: TGCAGTGCTAGCGATCGGGACAGGGGTTCCGATACGCAGTATTTT. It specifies CSASDRDRGSDTQYF.